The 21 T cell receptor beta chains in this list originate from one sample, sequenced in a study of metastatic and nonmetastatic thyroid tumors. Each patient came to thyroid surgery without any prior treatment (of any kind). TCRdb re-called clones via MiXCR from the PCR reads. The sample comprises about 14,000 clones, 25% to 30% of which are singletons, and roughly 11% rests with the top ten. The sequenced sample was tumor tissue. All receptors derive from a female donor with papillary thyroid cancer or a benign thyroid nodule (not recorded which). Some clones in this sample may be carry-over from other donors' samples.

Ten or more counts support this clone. The DNA of the CDR3 is TGTGCCAGCTCACCTCGGACAGATAACTATGGCTACACCTTC. Its protein is CASSPRTDNYGYTF. This chain uses TRBV18 with TRBJ1-2; D is possibly TRBD1 (6 bases). Germline-derived CDR1 and CDR2 are KGHSH and LQKENI. Between the trimmed V and J ends, which lost 3 bases and 1 base, there was a span of 9 bases. The CDR3 contains 14 residues.

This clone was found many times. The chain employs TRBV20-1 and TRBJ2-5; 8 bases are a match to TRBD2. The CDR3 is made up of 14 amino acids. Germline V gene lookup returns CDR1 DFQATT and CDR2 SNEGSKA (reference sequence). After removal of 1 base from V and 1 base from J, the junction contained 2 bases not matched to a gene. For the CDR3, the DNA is TGCAGTGCTAGAGCGCGGGGGGTCCAAGAGACCCAGTACTTC. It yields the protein CSARARGVQETQYF.

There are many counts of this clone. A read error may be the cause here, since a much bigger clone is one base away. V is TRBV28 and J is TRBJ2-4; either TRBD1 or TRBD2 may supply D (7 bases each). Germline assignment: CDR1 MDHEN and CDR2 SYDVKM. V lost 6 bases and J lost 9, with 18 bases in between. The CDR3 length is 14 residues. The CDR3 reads CASRRHRGGSIQYF. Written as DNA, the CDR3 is TGTGCCAGCAGGCGGCACAGGGGAGGGAGCATTCAGTACTTC.

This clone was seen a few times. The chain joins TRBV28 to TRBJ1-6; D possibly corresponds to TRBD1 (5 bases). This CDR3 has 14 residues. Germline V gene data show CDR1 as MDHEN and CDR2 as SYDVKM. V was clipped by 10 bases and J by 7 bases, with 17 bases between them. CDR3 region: CATDGGIGNSPLHF. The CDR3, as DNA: TGTGCCACCGATGGGGGGATCGGGAATTCACCCCTCCACTTT.

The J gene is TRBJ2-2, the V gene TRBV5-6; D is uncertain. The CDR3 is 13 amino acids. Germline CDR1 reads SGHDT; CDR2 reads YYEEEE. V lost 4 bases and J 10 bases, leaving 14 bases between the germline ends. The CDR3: CASSHGTAVELFF. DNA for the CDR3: TGTGCCAGCAGCCATGGTACGGCCGTGGAGCTGTTTTTT.

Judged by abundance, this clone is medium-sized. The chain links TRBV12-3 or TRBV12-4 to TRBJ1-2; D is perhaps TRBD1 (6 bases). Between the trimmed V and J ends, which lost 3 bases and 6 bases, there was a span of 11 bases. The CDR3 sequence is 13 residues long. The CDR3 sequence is CASSFGGRDGYTF. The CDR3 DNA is TGTGCCAGCAGTTTTGGGGGGCGGGATGGCTACACCTTC.

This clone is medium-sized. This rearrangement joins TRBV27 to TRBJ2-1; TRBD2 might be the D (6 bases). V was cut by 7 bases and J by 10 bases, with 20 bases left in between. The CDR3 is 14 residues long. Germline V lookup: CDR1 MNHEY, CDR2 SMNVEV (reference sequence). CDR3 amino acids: CASTNSGTPREQFF. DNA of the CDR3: TGTGCCAGCACCAACTCCGGGACTCCAAGGGAGCAGTTCTTC.

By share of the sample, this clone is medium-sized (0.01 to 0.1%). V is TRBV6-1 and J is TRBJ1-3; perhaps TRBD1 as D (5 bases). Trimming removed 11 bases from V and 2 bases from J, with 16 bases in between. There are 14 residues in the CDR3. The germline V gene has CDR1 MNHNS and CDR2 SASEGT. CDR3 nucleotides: TGTGCCGGGGGTAGGGGAGGGACTGGAAACACCATATATTTT. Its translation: CAGGRGGTGNTIYF.

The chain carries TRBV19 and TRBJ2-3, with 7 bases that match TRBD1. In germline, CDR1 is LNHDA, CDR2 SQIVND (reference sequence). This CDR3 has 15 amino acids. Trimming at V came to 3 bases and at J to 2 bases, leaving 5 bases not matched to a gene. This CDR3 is CASSIPGQLTDTQYF. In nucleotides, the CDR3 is TGTGCCAGTAGTATCCCGGGACAGCTCACAGATACGCAGTATTTT.

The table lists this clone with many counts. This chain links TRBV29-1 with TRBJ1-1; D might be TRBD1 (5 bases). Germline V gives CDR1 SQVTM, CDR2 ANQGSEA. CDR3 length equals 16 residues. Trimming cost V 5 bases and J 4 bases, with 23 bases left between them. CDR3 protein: CSVKRTMAGWGTEAFF. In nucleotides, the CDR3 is TGCAGCGTTAAGAGGACAATGGCTGGATGGGGCACTGAAGCTTTCTTT.

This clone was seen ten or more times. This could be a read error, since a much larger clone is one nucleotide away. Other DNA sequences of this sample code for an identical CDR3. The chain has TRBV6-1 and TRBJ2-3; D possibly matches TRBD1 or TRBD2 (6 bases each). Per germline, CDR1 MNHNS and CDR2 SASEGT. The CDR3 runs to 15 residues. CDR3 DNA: TGCGCCAGCAGTACGACGGGGGCAAGCACAGATACGCAGTATTTT. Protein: CASSTTGASTDTQYF.

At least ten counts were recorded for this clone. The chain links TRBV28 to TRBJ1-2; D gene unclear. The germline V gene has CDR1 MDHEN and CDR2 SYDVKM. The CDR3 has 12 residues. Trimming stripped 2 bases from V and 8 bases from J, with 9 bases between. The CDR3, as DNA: TGTGCCAGCAGTTTAACGCTATACGGCTACACCTTC. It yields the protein CASSLTLYGYTF.

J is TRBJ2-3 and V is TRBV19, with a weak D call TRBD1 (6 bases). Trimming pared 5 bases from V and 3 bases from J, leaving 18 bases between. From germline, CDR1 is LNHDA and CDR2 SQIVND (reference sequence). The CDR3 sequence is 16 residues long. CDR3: CASSATGKRSTDTQYF. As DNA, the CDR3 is TGTGCCAGTAGTGCCACAGGGAAGCGGTCGACAGATACGCAGTATTTT. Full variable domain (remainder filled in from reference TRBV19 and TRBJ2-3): DGGITQSPKYLFRKEGQNVTLSCEQNLNHDAMYWYRQDPGQGLRLIYYSQIVNDFQKGDIAEGYSVSREKKESFPLTVTSAQKNPTAFYLCASSATGKRSTDTQYFGPGTRLTVL.

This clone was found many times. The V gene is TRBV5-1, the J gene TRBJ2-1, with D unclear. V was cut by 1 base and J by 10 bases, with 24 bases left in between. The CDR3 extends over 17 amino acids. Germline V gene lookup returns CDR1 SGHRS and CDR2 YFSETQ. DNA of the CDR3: TGCGCCAGCAGCTTGACCGACTCGGCGCTCCTTGGCAAAGAGCAGTTCTTC. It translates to CASSLTDSALLGKEQFF.

CDR3 sequence (DNA): TGTGCCAGCAGCTTGGTTCCCCCACCGGGGGAGCTGTTTTTT. The encoded protein is CASSLVPPPGELFF. V and J are TRBV11-2 and TRBJ2-2; unclear D gene. Trimming left V 3 bases short and J 8 bases short, with 13 bases between. From germline, CDR1 is SGHAT and CDR2 FQNNGV. The CDR3 loop spans 14 amino acids.

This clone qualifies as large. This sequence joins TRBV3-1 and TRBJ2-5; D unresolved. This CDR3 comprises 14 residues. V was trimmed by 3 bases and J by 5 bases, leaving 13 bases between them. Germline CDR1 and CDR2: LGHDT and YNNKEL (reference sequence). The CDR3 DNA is TGTGCCAGCAGCCAGACCCTGGCCGTTGAGACCCAGTACTTC. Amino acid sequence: CASSQTLAVETQYF.

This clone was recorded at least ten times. CDR3 sequence: CASSFYGSSYNEQFF. DNA of the CDR3: TGCGCCAGCAGCTTTTACGGTAGCTCCTACAATGAGCAGTTCTTC. V gene TRBV5-1 combines with J gene TRBJ2-1; no reliable D call. The germline CDR1 and CDR2 sequences are SGHRS and YFSETQ. CDR3 size: 15 residues. V lost 2 bases, J lost 0 bases, and 9 bases lay in between.

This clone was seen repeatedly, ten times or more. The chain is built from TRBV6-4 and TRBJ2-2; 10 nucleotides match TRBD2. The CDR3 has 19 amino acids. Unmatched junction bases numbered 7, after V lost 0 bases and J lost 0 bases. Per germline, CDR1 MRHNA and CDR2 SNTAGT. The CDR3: CASSDSWLAGESNTGELFF. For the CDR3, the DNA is TGTGCCAGCAGTGACTCCTGGCTAGCGGGAGAGTCGAACACCGGGGAGCTGTTTTTT.

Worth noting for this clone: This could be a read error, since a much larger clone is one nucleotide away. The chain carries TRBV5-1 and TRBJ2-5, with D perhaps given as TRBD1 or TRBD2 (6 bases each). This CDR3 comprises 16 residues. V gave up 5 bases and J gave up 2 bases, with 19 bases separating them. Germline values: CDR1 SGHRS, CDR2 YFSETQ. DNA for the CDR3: TGCGCCAGCAGAGCGGGCCCCGGACAGTTACAAGAGACCCAGTACTTC. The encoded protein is CASRAGPGQLQETQYF.

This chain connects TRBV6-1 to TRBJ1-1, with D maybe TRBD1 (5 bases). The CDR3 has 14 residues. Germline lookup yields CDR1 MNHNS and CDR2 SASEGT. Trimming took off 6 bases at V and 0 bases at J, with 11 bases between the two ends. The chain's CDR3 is CASRSKGLNTEAFF. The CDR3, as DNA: TGTGCCAGCAGGTCTAAGGGGCTGAACACTGAAGCTTTCTTT.

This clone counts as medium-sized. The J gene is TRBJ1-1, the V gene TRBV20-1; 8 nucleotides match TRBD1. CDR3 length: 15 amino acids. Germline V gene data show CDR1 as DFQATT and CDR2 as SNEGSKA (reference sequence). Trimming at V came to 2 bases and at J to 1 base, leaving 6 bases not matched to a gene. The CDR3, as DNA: TGCAGTGCTAGACGGCAGGGGGCCTGGAACACTGAAGCTTTCTTT. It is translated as CSARRQGAWNTEAFF.